The sequence of this TCR beta chain was determined in a study of OX40 agonist ivuxolimab in advanced cancers. Trimming removed 1 base from V and 10 bases from J, with 8 bases in between. Germline CDR1 and CDR2: SGHVS and FNYEAQ. CDR3 length: 13 amino acids. TCRdb keeps only in-frame clones here, not all; method: immunoSEQ multiplex PCR. Of around 64,000 clones listed, roughly 85% are singletons. This sequence was found in an adult with an advanced solid tumor such as melanoma, head and neck, liver or kidney cancer. The chain is built from TRBV7-6 and TRBJ1-6; no reliable D call. Sequences were derived from CD4+ or CD8+ T cells sorted from blood, sampled in a trial of the OX40 agonist ivuxolimab. CDR3 bases: TGTGCCAGCAGCTTAGAGAGTAGGTCACCCCTCCACTTT. This translates into CASSLESRSPLHF.